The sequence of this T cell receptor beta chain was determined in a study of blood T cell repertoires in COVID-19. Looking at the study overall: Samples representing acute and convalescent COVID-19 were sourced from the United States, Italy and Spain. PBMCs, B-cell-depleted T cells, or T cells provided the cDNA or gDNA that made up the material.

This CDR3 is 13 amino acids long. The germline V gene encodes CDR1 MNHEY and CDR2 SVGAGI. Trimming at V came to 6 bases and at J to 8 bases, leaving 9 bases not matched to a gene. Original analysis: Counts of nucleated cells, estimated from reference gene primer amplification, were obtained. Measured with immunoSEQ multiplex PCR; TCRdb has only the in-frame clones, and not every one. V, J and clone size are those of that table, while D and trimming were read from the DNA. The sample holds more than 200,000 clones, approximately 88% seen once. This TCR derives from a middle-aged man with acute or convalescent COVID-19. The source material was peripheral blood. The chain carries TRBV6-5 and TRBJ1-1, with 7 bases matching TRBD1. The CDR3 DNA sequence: TGTGCCAGCAGCCGCTTACAGGGGAGAGAAGCTTTCTTT. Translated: CASSRLQGREAFF.